This TCR beta chain was retrieved from a study of blood T cell repertoires in COVID-19. Study overall: Collection of acute and convalescent COVID-19 samples took place in the United States, Italy and Spain. PBMCs, B-cell-depleted T cells, or T cells provided the cDNA or gDNA that made up the material.

CDR1 and CDR2 (germline): SGDLS, YYNGEE. The CDR3 contains 16 residues. V was clipped by 4 bases and J by 0 bases; unmatched bases: 5. Repertoires were generated with immunoSEQ multiplex PCR, while TCRdb's copy carries only in-frame clones and drops some. The sample lists about 330,000 clones, approximately 89% occurring once. The study drew participants aged about 18 to 95 years from under 30 US areas. Recovery among Cohort 3 donors was established by two negative PCRs, clearance, or symptom resolution. The rearrangement links TRBV9 to TRBJ2-3; 10 bases line up with TRBD2. The sequencing input was PBMCs or T cells enriched from blood (not recorded which). The TCR originated in a woman aged 25 to 39 who had recovered from COVID-19. Written as DNA, the CDR3 is TGTGCCAGCAGCCTTCATAGCGGGGGGAGCACAGATACGCAGTATTTT. It is translated as CASSLHSGGSTDTQYF.